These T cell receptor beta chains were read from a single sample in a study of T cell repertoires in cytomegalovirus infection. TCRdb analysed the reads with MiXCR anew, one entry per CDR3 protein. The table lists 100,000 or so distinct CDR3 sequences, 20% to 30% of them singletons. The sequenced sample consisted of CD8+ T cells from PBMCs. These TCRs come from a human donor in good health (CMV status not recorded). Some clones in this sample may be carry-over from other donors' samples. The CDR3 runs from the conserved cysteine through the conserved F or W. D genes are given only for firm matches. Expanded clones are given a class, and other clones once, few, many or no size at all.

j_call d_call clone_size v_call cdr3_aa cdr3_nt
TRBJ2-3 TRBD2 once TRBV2 CASSEVVAGASTDTQYF TGTGCCAGCAGTGAAGTGGTAGCGGGGGCTAGCACAGATACGCAGTATTTT
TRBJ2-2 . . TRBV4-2 CASSKGAGELFF TGTGCCAGCAGCAAAGGGGCAGGGGAGCTGTTTTTT
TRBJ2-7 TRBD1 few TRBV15 CATSGDRAYEQYF TGTGCCACCAGCGGGGACAGGGCCTACGAGCAGTACTTC
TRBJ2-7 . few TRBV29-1 CSVEGHMVGNEQYF TGCAGCGTTGAGGGTCATATGGTCGGGAACGAGCAGTACTTC
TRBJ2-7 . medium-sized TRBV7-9 CASSPSTYEQYF TGTGCCAGCAGCCCTTCGACCTACGAGCAGTACTTC
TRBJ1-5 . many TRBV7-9 CASSPGGAGQPQHF TGTGCCAGCAGCCCAGGCGGGGCAGGTCAGCCCCAGCATTTT
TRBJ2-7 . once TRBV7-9 CASKEGVGSPYEQYF TGTGCCAGCAAGGAGGGCGTAGGCTCTCCCTACGAGCAGTACTTC
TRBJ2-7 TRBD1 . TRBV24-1 CATSPGQGWDEQYF TGTGCCACCAGTCCGGGACAGGGGTGGGACGAGCAGTACTTC
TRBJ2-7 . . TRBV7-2 CASNGTFRYEQYF TGTGCCAGCAACGGGACTTTCCGATACGAGCAGTACTTC
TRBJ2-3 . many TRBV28 CASSLGDITDTQYF TGTGCCAGCAGTTTAGGTGACATCACAGATACGCAGTATTTT
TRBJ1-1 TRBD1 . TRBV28 CASRQRQGSNTEAFF TGTGCCAGCAGACAAAGACAGGGTTCAAACACTGAAGCTTTCTTT
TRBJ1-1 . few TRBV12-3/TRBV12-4 CASNPGDGAFF TGTGCCAGCAACCCGGGCGATGGAGCTTTCTTT
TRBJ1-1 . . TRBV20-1 CSARDGGPGAGRTNTEAFF TGCAGTGCTAGAGATGGAGGGCCCGGGGCAGGGAGGACGAACACTGAAGCTTTCTTT
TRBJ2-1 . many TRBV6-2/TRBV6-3 CASRPGLDFGNEQFF .
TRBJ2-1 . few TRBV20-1 CSARLVGLRNEQFF TGCAGTGCTAGGCTTGTGGGCTTGAGGAATGAGCAGTTCTTC
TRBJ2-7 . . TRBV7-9 CASSFEENYEQYF TGTGCCAGCAGCTTCGAGGAGAACTACGAGCAGTACTTC
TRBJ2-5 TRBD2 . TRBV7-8 CASSLRLEGRGETQYF TGTGCCAGCAGCTTACGGTTGGAGGGGCGGGGGGAGACCCAGTACTTC
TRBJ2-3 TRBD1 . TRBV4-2 CASSPTRDRGTDTQYF TGTGCCAGCAGCCCCACCCGGGACAGGGGTACAGATACGCAGTATTTT
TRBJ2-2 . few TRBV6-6 CASSPYTGELFF TGTGCCAGCAGTCCATACACCGGGGAGCTGTTTTTT
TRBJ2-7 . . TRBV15 CVTSRDGPGAYEQYF TGTGTCACCAGCAGAGATGGCCCAGGGGCCTACGAGCAGTACTTC
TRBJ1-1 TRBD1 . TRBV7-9 CASSGAGGLNTEAFF TGTGCCAGCAGCGGGGCAGGGGGTCTGAACACTGAAGCTTTCTTT
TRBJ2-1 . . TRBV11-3 CASSTRQRRAYNEQFF TGTGCCAGCAGCACGCGACAGAGGCGGGCCTACAATGAGCAGTTCTTC
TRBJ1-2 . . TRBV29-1 CSVEGAPRGYGYTF TGCAGCGTTGAAGGGGCCCCGAGAGGCTATGGCTACACCTTC
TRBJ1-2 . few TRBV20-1 CSAPPDTLFGGYTF TGCAGTGCTCCTCCGGACACTTTATTTGGTGGCTACACCTTC
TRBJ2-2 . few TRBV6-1 CASSEGRDANTGELFF TGTGCCAGCAGTGAAGGAAGGGACGCGAACACCGGGGAGCTGTTTTTT
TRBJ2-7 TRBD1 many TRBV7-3 CASSIGDSGEQYF TGTGCCAGCAGCATAGGGGACAGCGGCGAGCAGTACTTC
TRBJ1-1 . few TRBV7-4 CASSSTLGRAFF TGTGCCAGCAGCTCCACATTAGGGAGAGCTTTCTTT
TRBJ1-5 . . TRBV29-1 CSVEAGGSNQPQHF TGCAGCGTTGAAGCGGGGGGAAGCAATCAGCCCCAGCATTTT
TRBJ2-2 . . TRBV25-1 CASTPGGLTGELFF TGTGCCAGCACCCCGGGTGGGCTTACCGGGGAGCTGTTTTTT
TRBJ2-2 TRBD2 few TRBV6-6 CASSYSGTSGRSAGELFF TGTGCCAGCAGTTACTCCGGGACTAGCGGGAGATCGGCCGGGGAGCTGTTTTTT
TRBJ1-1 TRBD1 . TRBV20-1 CSARDYRGGVTEAFF TGCAGTGCTAGGGATTACAGGGGGGGAGTTACTGAAGCTTTCTTT
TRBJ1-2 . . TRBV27 CASSFLSEEGYTF TGTGCCAGCAGTTTTCTCTCAGAAGAGGGCTACACCTTC
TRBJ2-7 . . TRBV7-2 CASRSGGTEQYF TGTGCCAGCAGGTCGGGCGGGACCGAGCAGTACTTC
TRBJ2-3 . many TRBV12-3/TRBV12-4 CASSLAPTDTQYF TGTGCCAGCAGTTTAGCGCCGACAGATACGCAGTATTTT
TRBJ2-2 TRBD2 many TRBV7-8 CASSLAELAGSWELFF TGTGCCAGCAGCTTAGCGGAGCTAGCGGGTTCATGGGAGCTGTTTTTT
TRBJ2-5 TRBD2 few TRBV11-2 CASSSRTSGQETQYF TGTGCCAGCAGCTCCCGGACTAGCGGACAAGAGACCCAGTACTTC
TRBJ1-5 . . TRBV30 CAWTPGGNQPQHF TGTGCCTGGACCCCGGGAGGCAATCAGCCCCAGCATTTT
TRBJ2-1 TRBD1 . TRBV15 CATRPTEGTGAEYNEQFF TGTGCCACCAGGCCTACGGAGGGGACAGGGGCGGAGTACAATGAGCAGTTCTTC
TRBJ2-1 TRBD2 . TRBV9 CASSPYGGAHEQFF TGTGCCAGCAGCCCCTACGGGGGGGCCCATGAGCAGTTCTTC
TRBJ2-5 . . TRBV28 CASRGAVETQYF TGTGCCAGCAGGGGGGCGGTCGAGACCCAGTACTTC
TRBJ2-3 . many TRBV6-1 CASSTFGMSTDTQYF TGTGCCAGCAGCACCTTCGGGATGAGCACAGATACGCAGTATTTT
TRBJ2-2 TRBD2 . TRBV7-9 CASSSSSGGANAGELFF TGTGCCAGCAGCTCGTCTAGCGGGGGCGCGAACGCCGGGGAGCTGTTTTTT
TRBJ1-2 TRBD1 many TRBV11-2 CASSLVTRGTKGTNYGYTF TGTGCCAGCAGCTTAGTTACCAGGGGGACTAAGGGGACTAACTATGGCTACACCTTC